Listed below are T cell receptor beta chains from one sample, sequenced in a study of regulatory T cells in long-lasting Graves disease. TCRdb fed the multiplex PCR reads into MiXCR, producing one record per CDR3 protein. The sample has about 400,000 distinct CDR3 sequences; 15% are singletons. The sample also formed part of further work on T cells in Graves' hyperthyroidism and ophthalmopathy.

The specimen was peripheral blood mononuclear cells (PBMCs), collected at new diagnosis, from a patient treated with antithyroid drugs. These receptors were taken from a woman aged 40-49 years with Graves disease. Both conserved end residues are part of each CDR3. The order of the fields is V gene, J gene, D gene, clone size, CDR3 protein, CDR3 DNA. The D gene is left open where the match is weak. Clone size is shown for a subset of rows, as once, few, many or a class of expanded clone.

TRBV11-2	TRBJ2-1	TRBD2	many	CASSSHGTSGDNEQFF	TGTGCCAGCAGCTCCCACGGGACTAGCGGGGACAATGAGCAGTTCTTC
TRBV6-1	TRBJ2-5	-	-	CATPPGLQETQYF	TGTGCCACCCCTCCAGGGCTCCAGGAGACCCAGTACTTC
TRBV19	TRBJ2-7	TRBD2	many	CASSRGSGYEQYF	TGTGCCAGTAGTAGGGGTAGCGGGTACGAGCAGTACTTC
TRBV12-3/TRBV12-4	TRBJ2-2	-	many	CASSFGAGSTQQNTGELFF	TGTGCCAGCAGTTTCGGTGCGGGAAGTACGCAGCAAAACACCGGGGAGCTGTTTTTT
TRBV29-1	TRBJ2-1	-	few	CSVETPTGYNEQFF	TGCAGCGTTGAAACCCCTACGGGGTACAATGAGCAGTTCTTC
TRBV2	TRBJ1-3	-	many	CASSVFFRGVNTIYF	TGTGCCAGCAGTGTCTTTTTCCGCGGCGTAAACACCATATATTTT
TRBV19	TRBJ1-4	-	-	CASYSFSNEKLFF	TGTGCCAGCTACAGCTTTTCTAATGAAAAACTGTTTTTT
TRBV7-2	TRBJ2-7	-	few	CASSSSGTPAWGLSYEQYF	TGTGCCAGCAGCTCAAGTGGGACTCCAGCGTGGGGACTTTCCTACGAGCAGTACTTC
TRBV27	TRBJ2-1	-	-	CASSLSGGGEQFF	TGTGCCAGCAGTTTATCGGGGGGCGGCGAGCAGTTCTTC
TRBV14	TRBJ2-7	-	few	CASSQGWSMGSYEQYF	TGTGCCAGCAGCCAAGGGTGGAGCATGGGTTCCTACGAGCAGTACTTC
TRBV11-2	TRBJ2-5	-	many	CASSFPRETQYF	TGTGCCAGCAGCTTCCCTCGGGAGACCCAGTACTTC
TRBV20-1	TRBJ2-1	TRBD2	many	CSAAQAGGPDEQFF	TGCAGTGCCGCTCAGGCGGGAGGGCCGGATGAGCAGTTCTTC
TRBV9	TRBJ2-1	TRBD2	many	CASSVDASGSSEQFF	TGTGCCAGCAGCGTAGATGCTAGCGGGAGCAGTGAGCAGTTCTTC
TRBV11-1	TRBJ2-5	-	-	CASSLAPEYQETQYF	TGTGCCAGCAGCTTAGCTCCGGAATACCAAGAGACCCAGTACTTC
TRBV15	TRBJ1-5	-	-	CATSRDLTGGLQPQHF	TGTGCCACCAGCAGAGATCTTACAGGAGGGCTTCAGCCCCAGCATTTT
TRBV9	TRBJ2-1	-	-	CASSVYDNEQFF	TGTGCCAGCAGCGTATACGACAATGAGCAGTTCTTC
TRBV19	TRBJ1-1	-	few	CASSISENTEAFF	TGTGCCAGTAGTATTTCTGAGAACACTGAAGCTTTCTTT
TRBV5-4	TRBJ2-7	TRBD2	many	CASSGTSGRFSEQYF	TGTGCCAGCAGCGGAACTAGCGGGAGGTTCTCCGAGCAGTACTTC
TRBV6-2/TRBV6-3	TRBJ2-7	TRBD2	many	CASIGGRSYEQYF	TGTGCCAGCATTGGCGGGAGGAGCTACGAGCAGTACTTC
TRBV19	TRBJ2-2	-	many	CASSIAQSGTGELFF	TGTGCCAGTAGTATAGCCCAAAGTGGTACCGGGGAGCTGTTTTTT
TRBV28	TRBJ2-7	TRBD1	many	CASSYGTGGYEQYF	TGTGCCAGCAGTTATGGGACAGGGGGCTACGAGCAGTACTTC
TRBV5-6	TRBJ1-1	TRBD1	-	CVSRGQGYTEAFF	TGTGTCTCTCGGGGACAGGGGTACACTGAAGCTTTCTTT
TRBV19	TRBJ2-3	-	-	CASSRQEADTQYF	TGTGCCAGTAGTCGCCAAGAGGCAGATACGCAGTATTTT
TRBV12-3/TRBV12-4	TRBJ2-3	TRBD2	-	CASSFMAGAGDTQYF	TGTGCCAGCAGTTTTATGGCGGGAGCCGGAGATACGCAGTATTTT
TRBV19	TRBJ2-7	-	many	CASSPRLGRAYEQYF	TGTGCCAGTAGTCCAAGACTGGGTAGGGCCTACGAGCAGTACTTC
TRBV28	TRBJ2-7	-	many	CASSLSRWGTNEYEQYF	TGTGCCAGCAGTTTAAGTCGGTGGGGGACAAATGAATACGAGCAGTACTTC
TRBV28	TRBJ1-2	-	few	CASSLWQSAIGINYGYTF	TGTGCCAGCAGTTTATGGCAGTCCGCCATTGGAATCAACTATGGCTACACCTTC
TRBV4-1	TRBJ1-6	-	-	CASSQDGGINSPLHF	TGCGCCAGCAGCCAAGATGGTGGGATAAATTCACCCCTCCACTTT
TRBV10-3	TRBJ1-6	TRBD1	many	CANAAGQGHLHF	TGTGCCAACGCAGCTGGACAGGGCCACCTCCACTTT
TRBV19	TRBJ2-7	TRBD2	many	CASSMGGAYYEQYF	TGTGCCAGTAGTATGGGAGGGGCGTACTACGAGCAGTACTTC
TRBV28	TRBJ1-5	-	many	CAHAGRFQPQHF	TGTGCCCACGCAGGGCGGTTTCAGCCCCAGCATTTT
TRBV7-9	TRBJ2-3	-	few	CASSPRGSSTDTQYF	TGTGCCAGCAGCCCAAGAGGGAGTAGCACAGATACGCAGTATTTT
TRBV2	TRBJ2-3	TRBD2	many	CASSEVLAGADTQYF	TGTGCCAGCAGTGAAGTGCTAGCGGGAGCCGATACGCAGTATTTT
TRBV6-1	TRBJ2-7	TRBD2	once	CASSPFSGSIYEQYF	TGTGCCAGCAGTCCATTTAGCGGGAGCATCTACGAGCAGTACTTC
TRBV19	TRBJ1-1	-	few	CASRSRRLNTEAFF	TGTGCCAGTAGGTCCCGGCGGTTGAACACTGAAGCTTTCTTT
TRBV19	TRBJ2-7	-	few	CATSNNRATEQYF	TGTGCAACCAGTAATAACAGGGCAACCGAGCAGTACTTC
TRBV19	TRBJ2-1	TRBD2	-	CASTHSGLAGDGGNEQFF	TGTGCCAGTACTCATTCCGGACTAGCGGGAGACGGGGGGAATGAGCAGTTCTTC
TRBV5-1	TRBJ1-1	TRBD1	many	CASSLEPGQGRPEAFF	TGCGCCAGCAGCTTGGAGCCGGGACAGGGGAGACCTGAAGCTTTCTTT
TRBV10-3	TRBJ2-3	TRBD2	many	CAISGTSGSIDTQYF	TGTGCCATCAGTGGTACTAGCGGGAGTATTGATACGCAGTATTTT
TRBV7-2	TRBJ1-1	-	many	CASGFIYQEAFF	TGTGCCAGCGGATTCATTTATCAGGAAGCTTTCTTT
TRBV6-2/TRBV6-3	TRBJ2-5	-	many	CASSGGIGETQYF	TGTGCCAGCAGTGGAGGTATCGGGGAGACCCAGTACTTC
TRBV6-9	TRBJ1-2	TRBD1	-	CASSYEGMTGKGYGYTF	TGTGCCAGCAGTTACGAGGGAATGACAGGGAAGGGCTATGGCTACACCTTC
TRBV4-2	TRBJ1-1	TRBD1	-	CASSQDGQGLAFF	TGTGCCAGCAGCCAAGATGGACAGGGTCTAGCTTTCTTT
TRBV3-1	TRBJ2-6	-	-	CASSQGTTGANVLTF	TGTGCCAGCAGCCAAGGAACGACGGGGGCCAACGTCCTGACTTTC
TRBV20-1	TRBJ2-5	TRBD2	many	CSARAGGLATETQYF	TGCAGTGCTAGAGCTGGGGGACTAGCCACAGAGACCCAGTACTTC
TRBV28	TRBJ2-7	TRBD1	many	CASKDRGAWYEQYF	TGTGCCAGCAAGGACAGGGGCGCTTGGTACGAGCAGTACTTC
TRBV6-2/TRBV6-3	TRBJ2-3	TRBD2	few	CASCGSRLTDTQYF	TGTGCCAGCTGCGGGAGTCGTCTAACAGATACGCAGTATTTT
TRBV18	TRBJ1-1	-	-	CSSSPSVNTEAFF	TGTTCCAGCTCACCATCGGTGAACACTGAAGCTTTCTTT
TRBV6-2/TRBV6-3	TRBJ1-5	-	-	CASSAETGVGPQHF	TGTGCCAGCAGTGCAGAGACTGGGGTGGGGCCCCAGCATTTT
TRBV14	TRBJ2-1	TRBD2	many	CASSHGAGAYNEQFF	TGTGCCAGCAGCCATGGCGCGGGAGCCTACAATGAGCAGTTCTTC
TRBV20-1	TRBJ1-1	-	many	CSASPGRENTEAFF	TGCAGTGCTAGTCCAGGGAGGGAAAACACTGAAGCTTTCTTT
TRBV4-1	TRBJ1-4	-	-	CASSQAGGLDEKLFF	TGCGCCAGCAGCCAAGCGGGGGGCCTGGATGAAAAACTGTTTTTT
TRBV19	TRBJ1-5	TRBD1	few	CASSTLGQLTSNQPQHF	TGTGCCAGTAGTACCTTGGGACAGTTAACTAGCAATCAGCCCCAGCATTTT